The present T cell receptor beta chain was sequenced within a study of cytomegalovirus exposure and HLA in healthy donors. The study, taken as a whole, reports: TCR beta chains numbering more than 150 were designated cytomegalovirus-associated. The classifier, whose performance was assessed in both the original and validation cohorts, reportedly diagnosed cytomegalovirus status with high specificity and sensitivity.

The CDR3 is made up of 15 amino acids. V gave up 5 bases and J gave up 0 bases; unmatched junction bases: 4. Per the germline V gene, CDR1 is LNHDA and CDR2 is SQIVND (reference sequence). Clones were read by immunoSEQ multiplex PCR, and TCRdb kept only the in-frame ones, dropping some. The sample gives about 110,000 clones, approximately 85% of which show up once; around 3% is in the top ten. Notes on this clone: What it binds is unknown.

Sequencing input: PBMCs. The receptor's source is a woman aged 18 to 35 in good health and CMV-seronegative. This chain joins TRBV19 and TRBJ1-5, with 7 bases that match TRBD1. The CDR3 is CASSWDSYSNQPQHF. The DNA of the CDR3 is TGTGCCAGTAGTTGGGACAGCTATAGCAATCAGCCCCAGCATTTT.